Each of the 8 T cell receptor beta chains below was sequenced from the same sample in a study of blood T cell repertoires in COVID-19. The assay was immunoSEQ multiplex PCR, and TCRdb's table has in-frame clones only and misses some. The table shows approximately 260,000 clones, with 83% occurring only once. Material: peripheral blood. The origin of the receptors is a man aged 55 to 70 who had recovered from COVID-19.

The V gene is TRBV6-5, the J gene TRBJ2-1, with 11 bases identical to TRBD2. With 8 bases clipped from V and 7 bases from J, the junction kept 7 bases outside the gene matches. The CDR3 runs to 14 residues. CDR1 and CDR2 (germline): MNHEY, SVGAGI. CDR3 coding DNA: TGTGCCAGCGTAGCGGGAGGGGCGAGGAATGAGCAGTTCTTC. It yields the protein CASVAGGARNEQFF.

CDR3 DNA sequence: TGCGCCAGCAGTACCAACCCCGGGACAGGGGCCGGGGAGCTGTTTTTT. Amino acid sequence: CASSTNPGTGAGELFF. The rearrangement joins TRBV5-1 to TRBJ2-2, with 10 bases identical to TRBD1. V lost 5 bases to trimming and J lost 6 bases; unmatched junction nucleotides: 10. The CDR3 has 16 residues. Germline-derived CDR1 and CDR2 are SGHRS and YFSETQ.

The chain has TRBV5-1 and TRBJ2-5, with D possibly being TRBD1 (6 bases). The V gene's germline CDR1 is SGHRS and CDR2 YFSETQ. The CDR3 consists of 17 residues. V lost 4 bases to trimming and J lost 2 bases, with 21 bases between them. CDR3 DNA sequence: TGCGCCAGCAGCCCGGGCCTTTACAGGACAGAGCAAGAGACCCAGTACTTC. It encodes CASSPGLYRTEQETQYF.

This chain links TRBV10-3 with TRBJ2-7; 10 bases line up with TRBD1. Trimming took 0 bases from V and 1 from J; bases not matched to a gene: 3. Germline assignment: CDR1 ENHRY and CDR2 SYGVKD. CDR3 length: 16 residues. The CDR3 coding sequence is TGTGCCATCAGTGAGTCTGGGGACAGGGGTTCCTACGAGCAGTACTTC. Its translation: CAISESGDRGSYEQYF.

The CDR3 loop is CASSPGQANTGELFF. The CDR3 DNA sequence: TGTGCCAGCAGCCCCGGACAGGCTAACACCGGGGAGCTGTTTTTT. This chain links TRBV5-4 with TRBJ2-2; 7 bases map to TRBD1. The CDR3 has 15 amino acids. Per the germline V gene, CDR1 is SGHNT and CDR2 is YYREEE (reference sequence). The trim removed 4 bases at V and 2 bases at J, leaving 5 bases unmatched.

V gene TRBV15 combines with J gene TRBJ1-6; D possibly corresponds to TRBD1 (5 bases). V dropped 1 base and J dropped 7 bases, with 11 bases sitting between them. The CDR3 length is 15 residues. Germline V gives CDR1 LNHNV, CDR2 YYDKDF (reference sequence). Written as DNA, the CDR3 is TGTGCCACCAGCAGAGTGGGGGGTGGCAATTCACCCCTCCACTTT. This encodes CATSRVGGGNSPLHF.

The genes are TRBV28 and TRBJ2-7; D perhaps matches TRBD2 (6 bases). The CDR3 has 15 amino acids. The germline V gene has CDR1 MDHEN and CDR2 SYDVKM. Trimming cost V 3 bases and J 0 bases, with 12 bases left between them. CDR3 protein: CASSFLADNSYEQYF. The CDR3 bases are TGTGCCAGCAGTTTTTTAGCGGACAACTCCTACGAGCAGTACTTC.

This clone has more than one count but fewer than ten. J is TRBJ2-3 and V is TRBV2; 10 nucleotides match TRBD2. The CDR3 spans 15 residues. With V trimmed by 3 bases and J by 2 bases, 2 bases remained unmatched. Germline-derived CDR1 and CDR2 are SNHLY and FYNNEI. The CDR3 sequence is CASSDTSGNTDTQYF. The CDR3, as DNA: TGTGCCAGCAGTGATACTAGCGGGAACACAGATACGCAGTATTTT.